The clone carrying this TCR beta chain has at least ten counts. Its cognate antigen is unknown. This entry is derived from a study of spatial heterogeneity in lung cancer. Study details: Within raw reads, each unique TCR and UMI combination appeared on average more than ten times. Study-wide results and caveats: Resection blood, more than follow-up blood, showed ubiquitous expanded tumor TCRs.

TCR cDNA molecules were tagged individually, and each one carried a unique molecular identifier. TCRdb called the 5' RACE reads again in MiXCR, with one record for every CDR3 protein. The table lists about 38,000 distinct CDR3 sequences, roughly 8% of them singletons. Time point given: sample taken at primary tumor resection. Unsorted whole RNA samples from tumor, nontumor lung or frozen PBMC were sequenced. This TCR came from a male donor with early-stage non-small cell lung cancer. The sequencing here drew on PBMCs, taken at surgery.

CDR3 in DNA: TGTGCCAGCAGTCCGGGCGAAGCATTCAACTATGGCTACACCTTC. This sequence encodes CASSPGEAFNYGYTF. V is TRBV6-5 and J is TRBJ1-2; D gene unclear. Per the germline V gene, CDR1 is MNHEY and CDR2 is SVGAGI. This CDR3 spans 15 amino acids. The ends were cut back, 5 bases at V and 2 bases at J, with 15 bases in the middle.